This T cell receptor beta chain was observed in a study of blood T cell repertoires in COVID-19. The wider study: The cDNA or gDNA used as material had been derived from T cells, B-cell-depleted T cells, or PBMCs.

TCRdb's copy holds only in-frame clones and misses some; the assay was immunoSEQ multiplex PCR. Here the sample spans under 300,000 clones, 88% being singletons. CDR1 is SGHAT, CDR2 FQNNGV, per germline. V trimming: 4 bases; J trimming: 2 bases; junction bases outside the gene matches: 9. There are 16 residues in the CDR3. Those who participated ranged in age from 18 to 89 years and resided in about two dozen US areas. The sequence came from a woman aged 40 to 49 who had been exposed to COVID-19. V usage is TRBV11-2 and J usage is TRBJ2-5, with 8 bases that match TRBD2. Sequenced material: PBMCs or T cells enriched from blood (not recorded which). CDR3 nucleotides: TGTGCCAGCAGCTCAGGGACTAGGACAGAGCAAGAGACCCAGTACTTC. This sequence encodes CASSSGTRTEQETQYF.